This T cell receptor (beta chain) came from a study of cytomegalovirus exposure and HLA in healthy donors (dated by TCRdb to the late 2010s). In terms of the full investigation: An earlier analysis of roughly 500 of the donors reported approximately 280 Gb of sequence data and 117 million unique TCR beta sequences obtained from 150 million to 200 million T cells. Roughly 5 DR-DQ haplotypes were handled as single units for association and clustering because linkage in the cohort was strong. In addition to the first cohort of roughly 700 subjects, a separate validation cohort of 130 or so different subjects was used. Among around 400 genotyped donors of the cohort, an average of roughly 240,000 unique TCR beta nucleotide sequences were sequenced per donor, about a sixth of them non-productive. A later genetic analysis took genome-wide SNP genotypes for about 60% of the roughly 670 donors and used that subset as a discovery cohort. Roughly 310 gigabases of sequencing data and tens of millions of unique TCR sequences were included in an early release covering roughly 700 HLA-typed donors. All discovery cohort repertoires had been generated on a single sequencing platform. The study aimed to test whether signatures of past pathogen exposure could be identified by cataloging public T cell receptors. The study profiled the T cell repertoires of under 850 subjects by immunosequencing and related them to cytomegalovirus serostatus. HLA typing covered class I and class II loci at four-digit resolution. To decide whether each TCR beta V gene segment behaved as functional or pseudogenic, an earlier analysis of approximately 600 of the donors relied on high-throughput TCR beta sequencing. Typing coverage varied by locus: roughly 629-630 donors for A, B, C, DRB1 and DQB1; about 520 for DQA1; more than 600 for DPA1; around 450 for DPB1. To predict cytomegalovirus infection status, the study brought together high-throughput TCR immunosequencing, statistical association of individual TCRs with disease status, and machine learning. In a later analysis, previously published TCR beta repertoires from hundreds of donors were re-analyzed and high-resolution HLA genotyping was added so that TCR occurrence patterns could be studied. In the later analysis, no new phenotypic data were used to find candidate immune exposures; instead, reliance was placed on TCR beta sequences and their occurrence across donors. Of the approximately 400 genotyped donors, 65% to 90% were placed in the genetic ancestry cluster associated with self-reported Caucasian donors. Donor age, sex, ethnicity and CMV serostatus were compiled together with the repertoire data.

At the junction V is shortened by 0 bases and J by 4 bases, with 15 bases in between. From its cysteine to its phenylalanine, the CDR3 spans 16 amino acids. The only DNA kept is the CDR3, 48 bases in frame from the first base. From the germline V gene, CDR1 is MNHEY and CDR2 is SVGAGI. The receptor library was made with the immunoSEQ multiplex PCR assay. The multiplex PCR relied on a mix of 60 forward primers for TCR Vbeta segments and 13 reverse primers for TCR Jbeta segments. A multiplex PCR assay on genomic DNA amplified the CDR3 region of rearranged TCR beta genes. The Illumina HiSeq System was used to sequence the amplified TCR beta libraries as 87-base-pair reads. On the study's bioinformatics: A later analysis tallied 70 million to 100 million unique TCR beta chains across the 650 to 750 repertoires, and about 10 million of those chains were shared by two or more donors. To remove PCR and sequencing errors, raw reads were error-corrected and collapsed into unique sequences using a nearest-neighbor algorithm that merged closely related sequences. Alignment of CDR3 sequences to IMGT reference sequences was used to assign V, D and J gene segments. Each retained sequence needed at least a six-nucleotide match to both a V gene segment and a J gene segment. A rearrangement was called productive if the CDR3 had no stop codons and remained in frame with V and J, and every other rearrangement was called non-productive. Following IMGT convention, CDR3 was defined as the stretch from the second conserved V-encoded cysteine to the conserved J-encoded phenylalanine. In an earlier analysis of more than 550 of the donors, sequences lacking an unambiguous match to a single V gene segment were excluded. In an earlier analysis of about 590 of the donors, a V segment was called functional when productive rearrangements were above 56.7%, and segregating when the standard deviation between donors exceeded 5%. A statistical classification framework was built to diagnose cytomegalovirus status from the catalog of TCR beta chain sequences. A later analysis assigned V and J genes by comparing TCR nucleotide sequences with IMGT/GENE-DB human TR gene sequences. The TCRdist pipeline was used in a later analysis to assign CDR3 sequences and most-parsimonious VDJ recombination scenarios. A later analysis defined each TCR beta chain by its CDR3 amino acid sequence plus V-gene family, and excluded reads lacking a unique V-gene family. A later analysis removed roughly 590 highly shared, low-generation-probability nucleotide sequences to deal with suspected cross-contamination and a sequencing artifact. In a later analysis, a clonal expansion index for each public chain was calculated from normalized within-repertoire ranks of inferred template counts. In a later analysis, generation probabilities were computed using a VDJ recombination model fitted to out-of-frame rearrangements, and the results were checked against IGoR. In a later analysis, TCR-TCR, TCR-HLA and TCR-CMV co-occurrence was scored with hypergeometric tests, and a repertoire-size bias correction was applied to TCR pairs. False discovery rates were estimated in a later analysis by permuting HLA or CMV assignments 20 times. In a later analysis, co-occurring TCRs were grouped using DBSCAN, with TCRdist sequence similarity added in when clustering inside HLA-allele-positive subsets. Repertoires with fewer than 30,000 or more than 120,000 public chains, plus five repertoires with anomalous nucleotide sharing, were excluded from co-occurrence clustering. TCRdb re-hosts the immuneACCESS table, in-frame sequences only. Its copies lack some clones; in the studies checked, an unresolved V gene accounts for under half of them, and the cause for the rest is not known. For V, J and clone size, that table is used; D and trimming come from the DNA. The sample profile shows roughly 130,000 clones; about 82% of them were found once. In total, the top ten clones hold approximately 1% of the sample.

The research as a whole found: Specific HLA alleles were associated with 15,000 to 20,000 TCR beta sequences at a false discovery rate of 0.05 in a later analysis. Because counts were too low, about 15 rarely observed V segments, including chromosome 9 orphons, were left out of the earlier analysis of approximately 580 of the donors. Because the 87-base-pair reads could not distinguish some IMGT-functional V segments, including TRBV6-2 and TRBV6-3, those segments were excluded. A later analysis found that most CMV-associated TCR beta chains appeared HLA-restricted, with HLA associations seemingly driven largely by CMV exposure. A further reported finding was that TCR beta sequences accurately predicted the HLA-A and HLA-B alleles for most subjects in the first cohort. Because HLA typing was unavailable for some donors at each locus, only the typed subset was used in association tests. According to a later genetic analysis, donors in an Asian-associated ancestry cluster had fewer N-insertions in productive TCRs than the roughly 670-donor mean. Linkage disequilibrium might explain the correlated functional status among segregating V segments, but an unknown experimental factor could not be ruled out. In a later analysis, HLA-associated TCR beta chains showed more clonal expansion and lower generation probabilities than non-associated chains that were equally common. When HLA alleles, especially DR and DQ, strongly co-occurred, attributing TCR associations to individual alleles was difficult. Broadly in line with IMGT annotations, most TCR beta V segments showed up in productive rearrangements about 87% or about 30% of the time in an earlier analysis of roughly 590 of the donors. In the study, 150 to 200 TCR beta chains were listed as associated with cytomegalovirus. Immune exposure information for the cohort was limited to CMV serostatus. It was suggested by the authors that the approach could potentially be generalized to other disease states and immunological phenotypes. In a later analysis, several top co-occurrence clusters were reported to appear linked to parvovirus B19, influenza, CMV and Epstein-Barr virus. In a later genetic analysis, a missense DCLRE1C variant was associated with V-gene and J-gene trimming of TCR beta chains, and the association was replicated in an independent cohort. This cohort had only TCR beta chains sequenced, and the lack of alpha or paired-chain data limited which features could be detected. Presence/absence analyses assumed roughly uniform sequencing depth across donors, an assumption that may not hold. A later analysis found that TCR association rates varied across HLA loci, with DRB1 alleles showing the most associated TCRs and HLA-C alleles the fewest. A cluster of highly shared sequence variants was judged likely to represent a technical artifact of the sequencing pipeline. Most TCR sequences were observed very rarely across donors, whereas some public TCRs were present in many individuals. Three of the identified cytomegalovirus-associated TCR beta chains were confirmed in vitro to be specific for cytomegalovirus antigens. Cytomegalovirus status was reported to be diagnosed by the classifier with high specificity and sensitivity in both the original and validation cohorts.

In total, fewer than 750 healthy bone marrow donors made up the cohort. At the time of sampling, every cohort member was nominally healthy, though immune exposures that went unrecorded were likely present. The donor was CMV seronegative and belonged to the group of under 400 seronegative cohort members. A peripheral blood sample was collected from each donor, and TCR beta sequencing was performed on peripheral blood mononuclear cells. The Qiagen DNeasy Blood Extraction Kit was used to extract genomic DNA from the blood cell samples. Notes on this clone: There is no known antigen for this receptor. Base qualities are not recorded, but no much larger clone differs from it by a single base.

The clonotype comes from a boy younger than 18 in good health and CMV-seronegative. In this chain, TRBV6-5 is recombined with TRBJ2-5, and TRBD1 may be the D gene, going by 6 matching bases. Sequenced input: PBMCs. The CDR3 has the sequence CASSYSVRRGIETQYF. Read as DNA, the sequence is TGTGCCAGCAGTTACTCGGTCAGAAGGGGGATAGAGACCCAGTACTTC.